This T cell receptor beta chain appears in the sequencing data of a study of cytomegalovirus exposure and HLA in healthy donors. V was clipped by 3 bases and J by 4 bases, with 15 bases between them. The CDR3 runs 15 residues. The germline CDR1 and CDR2 sequences are LNHNV and YYDKDF (reference sequence). A multiplex PCR was run with 60 Vbeta primers and 13 Jbeta primers. Profiling relied on immunoSEQ multiplex PCR, and the TCRdb table lists in-frame clones only, not all of them. This sample has 95,000 to 150,000 clones, with about 80% found just once. Comments on this clone: Its antigen is not identified.

Study-level points and caveats: Presence/absence analyses assumed roughly uniform sequencing depth across donors, which may not hold. The number of N-insertions in an Asian-associated ancestry cluster was reportedly below the roughly 620-donor mean in a later analysis. Exclusion as indistinguishable affected some V segments, including TRBV6-2 and TRBV6-3. Common viral pathogens were later found to be apparently linked to several of the most significant clusters.

V is TRBV15 and J is TRBJ1-2; D is possibly TRBD1 (5 bases). Sequenced input: PBMCs. The receptor's source is a man aged 25-40 years in good health and CMV-seronegative. CDR3 loop: CATSSDSDRLYGYTF. CDR3 nucleotides: TGTGCCACCAGCAGTGATTCCGACAGACTCTATGGCTACACCTTC.